In this sample, the clone carrying this T cell receptor (beta chain) turned up many times. Its target is not known. Trimming left V 0 bases short and J 0 bases short, with 7 bases between. The CDR3 runs 15 residues. The V gene's germline CDR1 is SGHRS and CDR2 YFSETQ. TCRdb itself ran the 5' RACE reads through MiXCR, one entry per CDR3 protein. The repertoire holds approximately 600,000 distinct CDR3 sequences, with around an eighth as singletons. This record comes from a study of T cells after yellow fever vaccination. Study-wide results and limits: Subsequent to the booster, the majority of primary-vaccination clones reappeared (96% CD4, 80% to 90% CD8).

V is TRBV5-1 and J is TRBJ2-1; D ambiguous. The source material was PBMCs, sampled on the day of the yellow fever booster vaccination. This sequence originates from a man aged 30 to 45 who received the YFV17D yellow fever vaccine. This CDR3 is CASSLEGHSYNEQFF. CDR3 coding DNA: TGCGCCAGCAGCTTGGAGGGCCACTCCTACAATGAGCAGTTCTTC.